Below, 25 T cell receptor beta chains from the same sample are listed, as sequenced in a study of beta chain features in type 1 diabetes. Every isolated RNA sample was fully reverse transcribed, so sequencing captured expressed TCRB transcripts. Libraries were prepared by immunoSEQ multiplex PCR; TCRdb keeps only in-frame clonotypes and omits some of them. The table records roughly 250,000 clones, roughly 9.6% of them present only once. Sample: naive CD4+ T cells from blood. The source is a woman under 30 in good health.

This rearrangement joins TRBV28 to TRBJ1-1; no clear D gene. Trimming took off 2 bases at V and 4 bases at J, with 11 bases between the two ends. The V gene's germline CDR1 is MDHEN and CDR2 SYDVKM. The CDR3 runs 14 residues. The CDR3 sequence: CASSLAGMITEAFF. Here the CDR3 DNA reads TGTGCCAGCAGTTTAGCGGGAATGATCACTGAAGCTTTCTTT.

This clone was seen more than once but under ten times. V gene TRBV2 combines with J gene TRBJ2-1; tentative D call: TRBD1 (5 bases). Germline V CDR1 and CDR2: SNHLY, FYNNEI. V lost 4 bases and J 4 bases, leaving 17 bases between the germline ends. CDR3 length: 16 residues. CDR3 protein: CASSGTHLQSYNEQFF. DNA for the CDR3: TGTGCCAGCAGTGGGACACATCTACAATCTTACAATGAGCAGTTCTTC.

This clone was counted only a few times. J is TRBJ2-3 and V is TRBV27; TRBD2 agrees at 10 bases. Germline V CDR1 and CDR2: MNHEY, SMNVEV (reference sequence). This CDR3 contains 16 residues. V gave up 0 bases and J gave up 3 bases; unmatched junction bases: 3. The CDR3 nucleotides are TGTGCCAGCAGTTTATCTAGCGGGAGGTATACAGATACGCAGTATTTT. Translating it yields CASSLSSGRYTDTQYF.

This clone came up a few times. The sample has other DNA sequences that encode this CDR3 too. The CDR3 protein is CASSLTANTEAFF. The DNA of the CDR3 is TGCGCCAGCAGCTTGACAGCGAACACTGAAGCTTTCTTT. V gene TRBV5-1 combines with J gene TRBJ1-1; unclear D gene. The CDR3 is made up of 13 amino acids. Germline CDR1 and CDR2: SGHRS and YFSETQ. V lost 1 base, J lost 1 base, and 5 bases lay in between. The full variable domain, completed using reference TRBV5-1 and TRBJ1-1, is KAGVTQTPRYLIKTRGQQVTLSCSPISGHRSVSWYQQTPGQGLQFLFEYFSETQRNKGNFPGRFSGRQFSNSRSEMNVSTLELGDSALYLCASSLTANTEAFFGQGTRLTVV.

This clone was seen a few times. The V gene is TRBV29-1, the J gene TRBJ2-3; a weak D match, TRBD1 (5 bases). CDR1 SQVTM and CDR2 ANQGSEA come from the germline V gene. This CDR3 region has 14 residues. Between the trimmed V and J ends, which lost 3 bases and 6 bases, there was a span of 16 bases. CDR3 DNA sequence: TGCAGCGTTGACTGGAGCAGGGCAGCGGATACGCAGTATTTT. It translates to CSVDWSRAADTQYF.

This rearrangement joins TRBV30 to TRBJ2-3; TRBD1 agrees at 9 bases. V lost 5 bases, J lost 4 bases, and 7 bases stayed unmatched. Germline lookup yields CDR1 GTSNPN and CDR2 SVGIG (reference sequence). The length of the CDR3 is 14 residues. The DNA for the CDR3 is TGTGCCTGGGGGACAGGGACACATTCAGATACGCAGTATTTT. It is translated as CAWGTGTHSDTQYF.

The V and J genes are TRBV7-2 and TRBJ2-5; TRBD1 matches at 7 bases. The ends lost 5 bases at V and 4 bases at J; junction bases unmatched: 7. Germline V lookup: CDR1 SGHTA, CDR2 FQGNSA. The CDR3 length is 14 residues. The CDR3 DNA reads TGTGCCAGCAGCACCCGGACAGGAGGAGAGACCCAGTACTTC. Encoded protein: CASSTRTGGETQYF. The variable domain in full, with the rest retrieved from reference TRBV7-2 and TRBJ2-5, is GAGVSQSPSNKVTEKGKDVELRCDPISGHTALYWYRQSLGQGLEFLIYFQGNSAPDKSGLPSDRFSAERTGGSVSTLTIQRTQQEDSAVYLCASSTRTGGETQYFGPGTRLLVL.

This clone came up a few times. The V and J genes are TRBV5-1 and TRBJ2-7, with TRBD2 matching 10 bases. The CDR3 is 15 residues long. With V trimmed by 4 bases and J by 1 base, 5 bases remained unmatched. In germline, CDR1 is SGHRS, CDR2 YFSETQ. CDR3 sequence: CASSPGLAASYEQYF. The CDR3 nucleotides read TGCGCCAGCAGCCCCGGACTAGCGGCATCCTACGAGCAGTACTTC.

This clone was found a few times. The chain is built from TRBV5-4 and TRBJ2-5; 9 bases are shared with TRBD2. V trimming: 4 bases; J trimming: 5 bases; junction bases outside the gene matches: 6. Germline V gives CDR1 SGHNT, CDR2 YYREEE (reference sequence). This CDR3 comprises 14 residues. The chain's CDR3 is CASSPLREGETQYF. The CDR3 DNA reads TGTGCCAGCAGCCCTCTGCGGGAGGGGGAGACCCAGTACTTC.

This rearrangement joins TRBV5-4 to TRBJ2-3; D might be TRBD2 (5 bases). Germline V gives CDR1 SGHNT, CDR2 YYREEE (reference sequence). The CDR3 extends over 15 amino acids. Trimming took 1 base from V and 0 from J, leaving 9 bases between them. The CDR3 protein is CASSLPSGSTDTQYF. CDR3 DNA sequence: TGTGCCAGCAGCTTGCCAAGCGGTAGCACAGATACGCAGTATTTT.

The V gene is TRBV11-1, the J gene TRBJ2-1, with TRBD2 matching over 8 bases. Losses at the gene ends were 2 bases for V and 3 bases for J; bases not matched to a gene: 6. The CDR3 loop spans 16 amino acids. CDR1 is SGHAT, CDR2 FQDESV, per germline (reference sequence). This CDR3 is CASSLIGTSGYNEQFF. The CDR3 region has the DNA TGTGCCAGCAGCTTAATTGGCACTAGCGGCTACAATGAGCAGTTCTTC.

The chain uses TRBV19 and TRBJ1-1, with D unclear. Germline-derived CDR1 and CDR2 are LNHDA and SQIVND (reference sequence). This CDR3 spans 10 amino acids. Trimming cost V 11 bases and J 10 bases, with 14 bases left between them. CDR3 coding DNA: TGTGCCGCGCGTGGGGAGACAGCTTTCTTT. Amino acid sequence: CAARGETAFF.

This clone was detected a few times. The chain combines TRBV5-1 with TRBJ2-1, with no clear D. Trimming cost V 4 bases and J 0 bases, with 11 bases left between them. The germline CDR1 and CDR2 sequences are SGHRS and YFSETQ. CDR3 length equals 15 residues. The CDR3 nucleotides are TGCGCCAGCAGCACTAACTCTGGCTCCTACAATGAGCAGTTCTTC. This encodes CASSTNSGSYNEQFF.

This clone showed up just a few times. Other DNA sequences of this sample code for an identical CDR3. The chain combines TRBV30 with TRBJ1-1, with D perhaps TRBD1 (5 bases). The CDR3 runs to 14 residues. Germline CDR1 is GTSNPN and CDR2 is SVGIG (reference sequence). V was pared by 0 bases and J by 2 bases, with 10 bases between. The CDR3 sequence is CAWSVGQGNTEAFF. The CDR3 nucleotides read TGTGCCTGGAGTGTAGGTCAGGGAAACACTGAAGCTTTCTTT.

The chain has TRBV30 and TRBJ2-1; 10 nucleotides line up with TRBD2. The CDR3 spans 13 residues. Losses at the gene ends were 2 bases for V and 8 bases for J; bases not matched to a gene: 3. The germline CDR1 and CDR2 sequences are GTSNPN and SVGIG (reference sequence). Written as DNA, the CDR3 is TGTGCCTGGAGTCGAGCGGGAGGGGATGAGCAGTTCTTC. Amino acid sequence: CAWSRAGGDEQFF.

CDR3 residues: CASSPAGVGYEQYF. CDR3 DNA: TGCGCCAGCAGCCCTGCGGGAGTTGGGTACGAGCAGTACTTC. The chain has TRBV4-1 and TRBJ2-7; TRBD2 aligns across 7 bases. Germline V gene lookup returns CDR1 MGHRA and CDR2 YSYEKL. With 4 bases clipped from V and 4 bases from J, the junction kept 7 bases outside the gene matches. This CDR3 comprises 14 residues.

The chain employs TRBV30 and TRBJ2-2; D possibly corresponds to TRBD1 (6 bases). Trimming pared 5 bases from V and 1 base from J, leaving 8 bases between. Germline CDR1 GTSNPN, CDR2 SVGIG (reference sequence). The CDR3 runs to 13 residues. DNA for the CDR3: TGTGCCTGGTTGGACAGGAACACCGGGGAGCTGTTTTTT. Protein sequence: CAWLDRNTGELFF.

There are a few counts of this clone. Other nucleotide sequences from this sample produce the same CDR3. The chain recombines TRBV5-4 with TRBJ2-7; D unresolved. V lost 0 bases and J lost 0, with 4 bases in between. The germline CDR1 and CDR2 sequences are SGHNT and YYREEE (reference sequence). The CDR3 extends over 13 amino acids. CDR3 DNA: TGTGCCAGCAGCTTGGCGGGCTCCTACGAGCAGTACTTC. Translated, it gives CASSLAGSYEQYF.

The genes are TRBV28 and TRBJ1-2, with 7 nucleotides matching TRBD1. With 4 bases clipped from V and 4 bases from J, the junction kept 3 bases outside the gene matches. Germline CDR1 and CDR2: MDHEN and SYDVKM. This CDR3 is 13 amino acids long. The CDR3 DNA reads TGTGCCAGCAGTTCTACAGGGGCCTATGGCTACACCTTC. It is translated as CASSSTGAYGYTF.

This clone was observed a few times. The rearrangement links TRBV7-9 to TRBJ2-2, with TRBD2 matching over 10 bases. The CDR3 has 14 residues. Unmatched junction bases numbered 2, after V lost 6 bases and J lost 4 bases. Germline CDR1 and CDR2: SEHNR and FQNEAQ (reference sequence). CDR3 sequence (DNA): TGTGCCAGCAGTTCTAGCGGGAGCACCGGGGAGCTGTTTTTT. Encoded protein: CASSSSGSTGELFF.

The J gene is TRBJ2-1, the V gene TRBV5-1, with D possibly TRBD1 on 6 matching bases. This CDR3 has 12 amino acids. The germline V gene has CDR1 SGHRS and CDR2 YFSETQ. With 1 base removed from V and 8 bases from J, the gap between germline ends came to 7 bases. CDR3 residues: CASSLYRDEQFF. Written as DNA, the CDR3 is TGCGCCAGCAGCTTGTACAGGGATGAGCAGTTCTTC.

This clone showed up just a few times. V gene TRBV9 combines with J gene TRBJ2-5; 9 nucleotides match TRBD1. The CDR3 spans 14 residues. Germline values: CDR1 SGDLS, CDR2 YYNGEE. V trimming: 3 bases; J trimming: 5 bases; junction bases outside the gene matches: 5. The CDR3: CASSEGQGRETQYF. DNA for the CDR3: TGTGCCAGCAGCGAGGGACAGGGTAGGGAGACCCAGTACTTC.

This clone was detected only a few times. This chain connects TRBV10-3 to TRBJ2-1; TRBD2 matches at 8 bases. V shed 10 bases, J shed 4 bases, and the junction held 9 bases outside the gene matches. Germline CDR1 is ENHRY and CDR2 is SYGVKD. This CDR3 has 14 residues. CDR3 sequence: CATRSTGGYNEQFF. In nucleotides, the CDR3 is TGTGCCACTAGGTCGACGGGAGGGTACAATGAGCAGTTCTTC.

This rearrangement joins TRBV5-6 to TRBJ1-6; D is possibly TRBD1 (6 bases). Germline V gene sequence: CDR1 SGHDT, CDR2 YYEEEE. The CDR3 contains 15 residues. V lost 4 bases to trimming and J lost 9 bases, with 17 bases between them. CDR3 bases: TGTGCCAGCAGCGAGAGGCCACAGGGTAGTTCACCCCTCCACTTT. It yields the protein CASSERPQGSSPLHF.

The chain is built from TRBV5-6 and TRBJ2-7, with a possible D match to TRBD1 (6 bases). This CDR3 is 13 amino acids long. Germline lookup yields CDR1 SGHDT and CDR2 YYEEEE. V gave up 1 base and J gave up 1 base, with 6 bases separating them. In nucleotides, the CDR3 is TGTGCCAGCAGCTTGACAGGGTCCTACGAGCAGTACTTC. It specifies CASSLTGSYEQYF.